These 26 T cell receptor beta chains came from one sample sequenced in a study of T cell responses to AZD1222 COVID-19 vaccine. Some clones are missing from TCRdb's copy, which holds only in-frame ones; the method was immunoSEQ multiplex PCR. Among approximately 98,000 clones listed, 85% to 90% were seen once. This specimen consisted of peripheral blood, obtained on day 0 of AZD1222 vaccination. Receptor source: an adult in good health.

The chain uses TRBV9 and TRBJ1-1; D remains ambiguous. V was clipped by 5 bases and J by 0 bases, with 11 bases between them. Germline-derived CDR1 and CDR2 are SGDLS and YYNGEE. The CDR3 covers 14 residues. CDR3 coding DNA: TGTGCCAGCAGTGCGTGGCCCATGAACACTGAAGCTTTCTTT. Amino acids: CASSAWPMNTEAFF.

The chain recombines TRBV6-5 with TRBJ2-7; possible D gene TRBD2, 6 bases. The germline V gene encodes CDR1 MNHEY and CDR2 SVGAGI. The CDR3 length is 15 residues. Trimming pared 2 bases from V and 2 bases from J, leaving 13 bases between. CDR3 sequence: CASSYGTRFAYEQYF. The CDR3 DNA reads as TGTGCCAGCAGTTACGGGACTCGCTTCGCCTACGAGCAGTACTTC.

The chain uses TRBV5-1 and TRBJ2-2; D gene uncertain. V dropped 3 bases and J dropped 0 bases, with 12 bases sitting between them. CDR1 is SGHRS and CDR2 is YFSETQ in the germline V gene. CDR3 length equals 16 residues. CDR3 nucleotide sequence: TGCGCCAGCAGCTCAGATACCGGGTCGAACACCGGGGAGCTGTTTTTT. Translated: CASSSDTGSNTGELFF.

For this clone: Other nucleotide sequences in the sample specify the same CDR3. The chain carries TRBV6-4 and TRBJ1-1; D possibly corresponds to TRBD1 (5 bases). Between the trimmed V and J ends, which lost 0 bases and 5 bases, there was a span of 10 bases. Germline V gene lookup returns CDR1 MRHNA and CDR2 SNTAGT. The CDR3 loop spans 14 amino acids. This CDR3 is CASSDSSRGTEAFF. The CDR3 DNA sequence: TGTGCCAGCAGTGACTCCAGTCGGGGGACTGAAGCTTTCTTT.

There are a few counts of this clone. The V gene is TRBV10-3, the J gene TRBJ1-6; tentative D call: TRBD1 (5 bases). The CDR3 sequence is 13 residues long. Germline-derived CDR1 and CDR2 are ENHRY and SYGVKD. V was pared by 7 bases and J by 7 bases, with 11 bases between. CDR3 sequence reads: CAITGAENSPLHF. The CDR3 DNA reads as TGTGCCATCACCGGGGCCGAGAATTCACCCCTCCACTTT.

V usage is TRBV19 and J usage is TRBJ1-4, with 8 nucleotides matching TRBD1. The CDR3 totals 17 residues. Germline-derived CDR1 and CDR2 are LNHDA and SQIVND (reference sequence). The V gene end was trimmed by 7 bases and the J gene end by 0 bases; junction bases not matched to a gene: 10. The CDR3 protein is CASTLQGATPTNEKLFF. The CDR3 DNA reads TGTGCCAGTACATTGCAGGGGGCCACTCCAACTAATGAAAAACTGTTTTTT.

The rearrangement links TRBV11-2 to TRBJ2-1; 8 bases agree with TRBD1. The CDR3 sequence is 15 residues long. The junction had 5 bases not matched to a gene; V was cut back by 2 bases and J by 5 bases. Germline assignment: CDR1 SGHAT and CDR2 FQNNGV. The CDR3 DNA follows: TGTGCCAGCAGCTTAATACAGGGGGGAGACAATGAGCAGTTCTTC. Translation: CASSLIQGGDNEQFF.

This chain uses TRBV4-3 with TRBJ2-1, with a possible D match to TRBD1 (5 bases). The CDR3 is made up of 14 amino acids. Trimming pared 5 bases from V and 5 bases from J, leaving 13 bases between. The V gene's germline CDR1 is LGHNA and CDR2 YSLEER. CDR3 region: CASSDGAAHNEQFF. CDR3 coding DNA: TGCGCCAGCAGCGATGGGGCTGCACACAATGAGCAGTTCTTC.

This clone has a handful of counts. The chain is built from TRBV5-4 and TRBJ2-5, with 8 bases that match TRBD2. The germline CDR1 and CDR2 sequences are SGHNT and YYREEE (reference sequence). The V gene end was trimmed by 0 bases and the J gene end by 5 bases; junction bases not matched to a gene: 9. This CDR3 is built from 16 residues. CDR3: CASSLGGRGGLETQYF. In DNA, the CDR3 is TGTGCCAGCAGCTTGGGCGGACGGGGGGGATTGGAGACCCAGTACTTC.

The rearrangement uses TRBV6-2 or TRBV6-3 and TRBJ2-7; tentative D call: TRBD1 (5 bases). CDR1 and CDR2 (germline): MNHEY, SVGEGT. V lost 0 bases and J 1 base, leaving 13 bases between the germline ends. The CDR3 consists of 16 residues. CDR3 amino acids: CASSYSGSKGSYEQYF. The CDR3 DNA is TGTGCCAGCAGTTACTCTGGCAGCAAGGGGTCCTACGAGCAGTACTTC.

J is TRBJ2-7 and V is TRBV23-1; D is unclear. TRBV23-1 is recorded as an ORF, its role being uncertain. V gave up 0 bases and J gave up 7 bases, with 19 bases separating them. The CDR3 is made up of 16 amino acids. The CDR3 DNA reads TGCGCCAGCAGTCAATCGTGCAGTGGGTATAGGGAAGAGCAGTACTTC. Amino acids: CASSQSCSGYREEQYF.

This clone has only a few counts. The rearrangement joins TRBV5-1 to TRBJ2-1; D ambiguous. Germline V CDR1 and CDR2: SGHRS, YFSETQ. The CDR3 totals 15 residues. The V and J ends lost 4 bases and 5 bases respectively, with 16 bases between them. CDR3 residues: CASSPDPRANNEQFF. The CDR3, as DNA: TGCGCCAGCAGCCCGGACCCTCGTGCAAACAATGAGCAGTTCTTC.

V gene TRBV2 combines with J gene TRBJ1-5, with D perhaps matching TRBD1 (5 bases). This CDR3 comprises 15 residues. V was pared by 7 bases and J by 0 bases, with 13 bases between. Germline CDR1 reads SNHLY; CDR2 reads FYNNEI. CDR3 protein: CASKRGLYSNQPQHF. The DNA for the CDR3 is TGTGCCAGCAAAAGGGGTCTATATAGCAATCAGCCCCAGCATTTT.

This clone was seen only a few times. This rearrangement joins TRBV28 to TRBJ2-4, with D possibly TRBD1 on 5 matching bases. Trimming took 7 bases from V and 1 from J, leaving 8 bases between them. The CDR3 sequence is 13 residues long. CDR1 and CDR2 (germline): MDHEN, SYDVKM. The CDR3 DNA sequence: TGTGCCAGCACAGGGCTTGCCAAAAACATTCAGTACTTC. Translated, it gives CASTGLAKNIQYF.

The rearrangement links TRBV19 to TRBJ1-1; 9 positions match TRBD1. From germline, CDR1 is LNHDA and CDR2 SQIVND (reference sequence). V lost 3 bases, J lost 0 bases, and 17 bases stayed unmatched. The CDR3 has 20 residues. CDR3 DNA sequence: TGTGCCAGTAGTATCCTTTTCAGGACAGGGGCGGCGGTTATGAACACTGAAGCTTTCTTT. The encoded protein is CASSILFRTGAAVMNTEAFF.

The chain links TRBV10-3 to TRBJ1-1, with D hard to call. The V gene's germline CDR1 is ENHRY and CDR2 SYGVKD. V was shortened by 5 bases and J by 3 bases, with 13 bases between the two germline ends. The length of the CDR3 is 14 residues. The CDR3 coding sequence is TGTGCCATCAGTTTACATGTCGGTGACACTGAAGCTTTCTTT. Protein sequence: CAISLHVGDTEAFF.

The chain combines TRBV7-9 with TRBJ2-7; 8 positions match TRBD2. The V gene's germline CDR1 is SEHNR and CDR2 FQNEAQ (reference sequence). The CDR3 runs to 14 residues. Trimming removed 7 bases from V and 6 bases from J; junction bases left unmatched: 11. DNA of the CDR3: TGTGCCAGCACCCCGGGGGGGACCCTCCGCGAGCAGTACTTC. Its translation: CASTPGGTLREQYF.

The V and J genes are TRBV19 and TRBJ2-7; 7 positions agree with TRBD2. The CDR3 has 17 amino acids. Germline V lookup: CDR1 LNHDA, CDR2 SQIVND (reference sequence). Trimming cost V 4 bases and J 6 bases; bases outside gene matches: 18. The CDR3 region has the DNA TGTGCCAGTAGTACCCGAAGCTTTGGCGGGGGACCCCCCGAGCAGTACTTC. Translated: CASSTRSFGGGPPEQYF.

The gene calls are TRBV10-3 and TRBJ1-1; 7 bases are shared with TRBD1. The germline gives CDR1 ENHRY, CDR2 SYGVKD. After removal of 6 bases from V and 1 base from J, the junction contained 5 bases not matched to a gene. There are 14 residues in the CDR3. The CDR3 DNA is TGTGCCATCAGACCACAGGGGACGAACACTGAAGCTTTCTTT. It codes for CAIRPQGTNTEAFF.

This clone was counted a few times. The chain links TRBV7-2 to TRBJ1-5, with D maybe TRBD1 (5 bases). Deletions cut 5 bases from V and 5 bases from J, with 13 bases between. From germline, CDR1 is SGHTA and CDR2 FQGNSA. The CDR3 runs to 14 residues. CDR3 sequence: CASSTRRVDQPQHF. The CDR3 region has the DNA TGTGCCAGCAGCACCCGCAGGGTAGATCAGCCCCAGCATTTT.

The V gene is TRBV21-1, the J gene TRBJ1-4. TRBV21-1 is designated a pseudogene. The CDR3 extends over 15 amino acids. CDR3 in amino acids: CASRPGEGANEKLFF. The DNA for the CDR3 is TGTGCCAGCAGGCCCGGGGAGGGGGCGAATGAAAAACTGTTTTTT.

J is TRBJ1-5 and V is TRBV28; D unclear. The V end was cut by 6 bases, the J end by 2 bases, with 14 bases between. Germline lookup yields CDR1 MDHEN and CDR2 SYDVKM. The CDR3 is made up of 15 amino acids. The CDR3 loop reads CASSPTDIGNQPQHF. The CDR3 bases are TGTGCCAGCAGCCCCACAGATATCGGCAATCAGCCCCAGCATTTT.

The DNA of the CDR3 is TGTGCCAGCTCATCTTCGAGGGGCTTGGGTGAAAAACTGTTTTTT. This sequence encodes CASSSSRGLGEKLFF. V is TRBV18 and J is TRBJ1-4; tentatively, D is TRBD1 (5 bases). The V gene's germline CDR1 is KGHSH and CDR2 LQKENI. V was cut by 5 bases and J by 7 bases, with 17 bases left in between. The CDR3 is made up of 15 amino acids. The complete variable domain, with remaining parts taken from reference TRBV18 and TRBJ1-4, reads NAGVMQNPRHLVRRRGQEARLRCSPMKGHSHVYWYRQLPEEGLKFMVYLQKENIIDESGMPKERFSAEFPKEGPSILRIQQVVRGDSAAYFCASSSSRGLGEKLFFGSGTQLSVL.

The genes are TRBV5-4 and TRBJ1-1; 7 bases agree with TRBD1. CDR1 is SGHNT, CDR2 YYREEE, per germline (reference sequence). CDR3 length: 15 amino acids. Trimming removed 9 bases from V and 0 bases from J; junction bases left unmatched: 11. CDR3 amino acids: CATQLGGQMNTEAFF. The CDR3 nucleotides are TGTGCCACCCAGCTTGGGGGACAGATGAACACTGAAGCTTTCTTT.

This chain connects TRBV5-4 to TRBJ2-7; weak D call: TRBD2 (5 bases). V was clipped by 2 bases and J by 0 bases, with 6 bases between them. This CDR3 comprises 13 residues. The germline CDR1 and CDR2 sequences are SGHNT and YYREEE (reference sequence). The CDR3 coding sequence is TGTGCCAGCAGCTTTGGGAGCTCCTACGAGCAGTACTTC. Its translation: CASSFGSSYEQYF.

This clone came up a few times. The CDR3 region is CASSLQGPYEQYF. CDR3 coding DNA: TGTGCCAGCAGTTTACAGGGCCCCTACGAGCAGTACTTC. This sequence joins TRBV27 and TRBJ2-7, with TRBD1 as a possible D gene (5 bases). This CDR3 is built from 13 residues. Trimming pared 2 bases from V and 2 bases from J, leaving 7 bases between. Germline V gives CDR1 MNHEY, CDR2 SMNVEV (reference sequence).